The 8 T cell receptor beta chains in this list originate from one sample, sequenced in a study of Graves' ophthalmopathy and Graves' hyperthyroidism. CDR3 regions of TCR beta were amplified from RNA transcripts. The authors performed first-round RT-PCR with HTBI primers and then a second-round multiplex PCR. MiXCR, run by TCRdb on the multiplex PCR reads, gives a single entry per CDR3 protein. The sample includes approximately 210,000 distinct CDR3 sequences, around 28% of them seen just once. The sample consisted of peripheral blood. Receptors originate from a man in his forties or fifties with Graves' ophthalmopathy.

This clonotype was counted at least ten times. V gene TRBV20-1 combines with J gene TRBJ2-5; 8 bases map to TRBD2. The CDR3 is made up of 13 amino acids. Germline CDR1 DFQATT, CDR2 SNEGSKA (reference sequence). V was clipped by 8 bases and J by 2 bases; unmatched bases: 7. The CDR3 region has the DNA TGCAGTCCTGGAACTAGCGGACAAGAGACCCAGTACTTC. Protein: CSPGTSGQETQYF.

The count of this clonotype is one. V usage is TRBV29-1 and J usage is TRBJ2-7; 8 bases align to TRBD2. Germline V gene data show CDR1 as SQVTM and CDR2 as ANQGSEA. V was clipped by 5 bases and J by 2 bases; unmatched bases: 8. The CDR3 length is 14 residues. The CDR3 sequence: CSVTPGLETYEQYF. The CDR3 region has the DNA TGCAGCGTTACTCCGGGACTAGAAACCTACGAGCAGTACTTC.

This clonotype was seen ten or more times. CDR3 residues: CASGLGQDGYTF. CDR3 in DNA: TGTGCTAGTGGTTTAGGACAAGATGGCTACACCTTC. This chain links TRBV12-5 with TRBJ1-2; D possibly corresponds to TRBD1 (5 bases). The length of the CDR3 is 12 residues. V lost 3 bases to trimming and J lost 6 bases, with 8 bases between them. Germline loops: CDR1 LGHNT, CDR2 FRNRAP.

Many counts were recorded for this clonotype. A much larger clone differs from this one at a single base, so this may be a read error. This chain joins TRBV6-2 or TRBV6-3 and TRBJ2-7; D perhaps matches TRBD2 (5 bases). Germline V gene sequence: CDR1 MNHEY, CDR2 SVGEGT. This CDR3 has 14 amino acids. The CDR3 here is CASKTSGEYYKQYF. Here the CDR3 DNA reads TGTGCCAGCAAAACATCCGGGGAGTACTACAAGCAGTACTTC.

The chain joins TRBV12-3 or TRBV12-4 to TRBJ1-1; D is uncertain. The CDR3 runs to 8 residues. V was shortened by 5 bases and J by 10 bases, with 2 bases between the two germline ends. The CDR3 loop is CASSPAFF. In DNA form, the CDR3 reads TGTGCCAGCAGTCCAGCTTTCTTT.

This clonotype was detected many times. The V gene is TRBV29-1, the J gene TRBJ1-1; 7 nucleotides line up with TRBD1. The J segment lost 3 bases and the V segment lost 3 bases, leaving 10 bases of the junction unmatched. Germline assignment: CDR1 SQVTM and CDR2 ANQGSEA. This CDR3 contains 15 residues. The CDR3 DNA reads as TGCAGCGTTGAGCTATTGCAGGGGGAGGACACTGAAGCTTTCTTT. This codes for CSVELLQGEDTEAFF.

Many counts were recorded for this clonotype. DNA of the CDR3: TGTGCCAGCAGCCCACCGGACAGGAGCTCTGGAAACACCATATATTTT. It specifies CASSPPDRSSGNTIYF. The chain joins TRBV7-9 to TRBJ1-3; 7 positions agree with TRBD1. CDR1 SEHNR and CDR2 FQNEAQ come from the germline V gene (reference sequence). The CDR3 has 16 residues. V trimming: 5 bases; J trimming: 0 bases; junction bases outside the gene matches: 7.

The gene calls are TRBV28 and TRBJ1-2, with a weak D call TRBD1 (6 bases). Germline V CDR1 and CDR2: MDHEN, SYDVKM. The CDR3 has 12 residues. Trimming took 6 bases from V and 6 from J, leaving 11 bases between them. The CDR3 reads CASSHDRHGYTF. CDR3 coding DNA: TGTGCCAGCAGCCACGACAGGCATGGCTACACCTTC.